In this sample, the clone carrying this TCR beta chain turned up once. What it binds is not known. This record comes from a study of Ad26.COV2.S vaccination and SARS-CoV-2 variants. The CDR3 runs to 16 residues. The J segment lost 4 bases and the V segment lost 2 bases, leaving 6 bases of the junction unmatched. Germline values: CDR1 SNHLY, CDR2 FYNNEI. This sample's treatment: about 20 received Ad26.COV2.S at low or high dose, single or two shots; about 5 received placebo; per-sample allocation not given. Day 63 after the first injection of vaccine or placebo was the sampling time. This table comes from immunoSEQ multiplex PCR, and its TCRdb copy is limited to in-frame clones, with some not included. Among 300,000 to 400,000 clones listed, 75% to 90% were seen once. General observations from the study: Reportedly, spike-specific CD8+ and CD4+ T cell responses achieved substantial breadth once vaccination had taken place.

The TCR sequence derives from a person between 18 and 60 years old who received the Ad26.COV2.S COVID-19 vaccine or a placebo. This material consisted of peripheral blood, taken in a trial of Ad26.COV2.S vaccine versus placebo. The J gene is TRBJ2-1, the V gene TRBV2; 9 nucleotides agree with TRBD2. CDR3 nucleotide sequence: TGTGCCAGCAGTGAAACAAGGCTAGCGGGATACAATGAGCAGTTCTTC. Translation gives CASSETRLAGYNEQFF.